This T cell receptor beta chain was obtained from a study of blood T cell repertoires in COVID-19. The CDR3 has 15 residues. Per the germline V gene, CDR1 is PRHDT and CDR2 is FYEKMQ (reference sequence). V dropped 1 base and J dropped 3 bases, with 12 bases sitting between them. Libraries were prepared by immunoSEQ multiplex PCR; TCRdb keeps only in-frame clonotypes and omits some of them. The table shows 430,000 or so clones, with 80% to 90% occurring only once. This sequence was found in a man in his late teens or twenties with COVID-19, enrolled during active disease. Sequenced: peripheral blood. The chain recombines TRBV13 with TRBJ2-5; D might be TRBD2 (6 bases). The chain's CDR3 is CASSLDRGEEETQYF. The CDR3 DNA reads TGTGCCAGCAGCTTAGATCGCGGGGAGGAAGAGACCCAGTACTTC.